Reported below is one T cell receptor (beta chain). Its antigen remains unidentified. It has no much larger one-base neighbor in the sample; base qualities were not kept. These data originate in a study of blood T cell repertoires in COVID-19 (TCRdb year 2020). For the wider study: Samples covering the acute and convalescent phases of COVID-19 were provided by collaborators in the United States, Italy and Spain. The prospective study material was composed of cDNA or gDNA derived from T cells, B-cell-depleted T cells, or PBMCs. Deeply sampled blood TCRbeta repertoires from subjects exposed to, actively infected with, or recovered from COVID-19 were included in the dataset. The repertoires were released in a freely available public database meant as a resource for research on the immune response to SARS-CoV-2. The samples were drawn from the first 160 participants of the ongoing ImmuneRACE study and from 1,254 subjects provided by 6 global collaborators. A de-identified subject ID, COVID-19 status, age in years and sex were almost always included in the sample metadata. Where available, HLA class I and class II types were obtained from metadata supplied by the sample provider rather than from assay-based typing.

TCRbeta CDR3 regions were amplified from genomic DNA by means of the immunoSEQ Assay, a bias-controlled multiplex PCR. From the authors' description of their analysis: The number of nucleated cells in each sample was estimated from the amplification of reference gene primers within the assay. To quantify the absolute abundance of each unique TCRbeta CDR3 rearrangement, sequence reads were collapsed and filtered. Productive Simpson clonality was computed per sample as the square root of Simpson's diversity index over productive rearrangements. Not all clones reach the TCRdb copy of this immuneACCESS table, which keeps in-frame sequences only. Checked studies attribute under half of the gap to unresolved V genes and leave the rest unexplained. V, J and clone size are those of that table, while D and trimming were read from the DNA. In this sample the table shows about 280,000 clones, around 87% of which occur a single time. Of the sample, over 2% is held by the ten largest clones.

Overall results and qualifications from the work: The quantity of clinical and demographic metadata differed by source and by participant and was supplied without curation.

A second Seattle source provided samples from volunteer blood donors who had recovered from COVID-19. Collaborating institutions collected whole blood in K2EDTA tubes following their own protocols. For TCRbeta analysis, collaborator samples were shipped as frozen whole blood, as isolated PBMCs, or as DNA extracted from either sample type. V loses 8 bases, J loses 4 bases, and the germline ends lie 12 bases apart. From the germline V gene, CDR1 is MNHEY and CDR2 is SVGAGI. The CDR3 runs 13 amino acids, cysteine and phenylalanine included. Only the CDR3 DNA stays, 39 bases, in frame from base 1. Sample: peripheral blood. The rearranged chain carries TRBV6-5 and TRBJ1-5; tentative D gene TRBD1, with 5 bases matching. The clonotype comes from a woman in her twenties or thirties who had recovered from COVID-19. Here is the DNA: TGTGCCAGCCGGGTGACAGCGAATCAGCCCCAGCATTTT. It translates as CASRVTANQPQHF.